This T cell receptor (beta chain) originates from a study of lymphopenia after photon versus proton radiotherapy. Study-wide results and caveats: After the lymphocyte nadir, photon-treated repertoires showed oligoclonal expansion, especially of CD8+ Temra cells. Photon-treated patients lost naive T cells and TCR diversity; proton-treated stayed stable.

The protocol was immunoSEQ multiplex PCR, while the TCRdb copy is restricted to in-frame clones and leaves out a portion. The sample has 60,000 to 75,000 clones; approximately 90% are singletons. This clone was found a few times. Its target is unknown. This receptor was identified in a man older than 75 with esophageal cancer. The sequencing here drew on peripheral blood, taken from a patient treated with proton-based radiotherapy.

CDR3 loop: CASSLPTGIAGNTIYF. Here the CDR3 DNA reads TGTGCCAGCAGCTTGCCGACAGGGATCGCTGGAAACACCATATATTTT. The rearrangement uses TRBV5-6 and TRBJ1-3; TRBD1 matches at 7 bases. The CDR3 loop spans 16 amino acids. Germline-derived CDR1 and CDR2 are SGHDT and YYEEEE. Germline trimming cut 1 base from V and 2 bases from J; bases unmatched to any gene: 6.